The entry below gives a single T cell receptor (beta chain) sequence along with its context. As yet, its antigen is unknown. This sample stems from a study of identical twins. MiXCR, run by TCRdb on the 5' RACE reads, gives a single entry per CDR3 protein. The sample lists a few hundred thousand distinct CDR3 sequences; just under 10% were seen once. Whole-study findings and limits: The study drew conclusions from cross-sectional statistical analysis, not from following the same donors.

This sample also appeared in a second study, on yellow fever vaccine responses in identical twins.

The sample taken for sequencing was PBMCs. This TCR was recovered from a woman younger than 30 in good health.

The CDR3 reads CAWSGQGAYEQYF. The CDR3 DNA is TGTGCCTGGAGTGGACAGGGGGCCTACGAGCAGTACTTC. The chain carries TRBV30 and TRBJ2-7, with 9 bases aligning to TRBD1. With V trimmed by 1 base and J by 2 bases, 0 bases remained unmatched. Germline CDR1 is GTSNPN and CDR2 is SVGIG (reference sequence). The CDR3 covers 13 residues.